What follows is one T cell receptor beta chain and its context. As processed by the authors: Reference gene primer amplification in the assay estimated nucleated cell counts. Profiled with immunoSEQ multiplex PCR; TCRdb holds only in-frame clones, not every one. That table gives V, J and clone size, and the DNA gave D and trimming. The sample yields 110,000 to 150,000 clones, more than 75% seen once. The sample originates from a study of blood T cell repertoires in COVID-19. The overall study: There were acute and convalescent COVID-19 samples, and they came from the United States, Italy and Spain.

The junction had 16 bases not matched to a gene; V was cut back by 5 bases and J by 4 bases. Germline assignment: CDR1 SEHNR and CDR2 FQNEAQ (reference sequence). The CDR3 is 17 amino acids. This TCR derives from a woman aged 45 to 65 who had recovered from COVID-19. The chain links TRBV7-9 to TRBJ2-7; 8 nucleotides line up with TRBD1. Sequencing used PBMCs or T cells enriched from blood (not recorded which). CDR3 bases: TGTGCCAGCAGCCTCTCCCCACAAGGACAGGGAAAGTACGAGCAGTACGTC. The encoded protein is CASSLSPQGQGKYEQYV.